A selection of T cell receptor beta chains follows, all from one sample in a study of blood T cell repertoires in COVID-19. The table came from immunoSEQ multiplex PCR; TCRdb's copy has only in-frame clones and leaves some out. Seen here are about 480,000 clones, nearly 90% observed once, and the top ten hold 0.75% to 0.9%. Source material: peripheral blood. The receptors stem from a young man with COVID-19, enrolled during active disease. Both conserved end residues are part of each CDR3. A D gene is named only where the DNA matches it firmly. Rows may omit the clone size; those that give it use once, few, many or a size class.

TRBV28,TRBD1,.,TRBJ1-5,15,TGTGCCATCAGGGGCGCGGGACAGGGCAATCAGCCCCAGCATTTT,CAIRGAGQGNQPQHF
TRBV15,TRBD2,.,TRBJ2-3,19,TGTGCCACCAGCAGAGTGGGACTAGCGGGAGGAGGACACACAGATACGCAGTATTTT,CATSRVGLAGGGHTDTQYF
TRBV4-1,TRBD1,.,TRBJ1-1,14,TGCGCCAGCAGCCAGGAGACAGGGATCACTGAAGCTTTCTTT,CASSQETGITEAFF
TRBV24-1,TRBD1,.,TRBJ2-5,15,TGTGCCACCAGTGACCCCGGACAGGGCCAAGAGACCCAGTACTTC,CATSDPGQGQETQYF
TRBV11-3,.,.,TRBJ2-3,14,TGTGCCAGCAGCTCATCAGGGAGCACAGATACGCAGTATTTT,CASSSSGSTDTQYF
TRBV15,.,.,TRBJ2-7,15,TGTGCCACCAGCAGCCGAAGGACAGTTGCCTACGAGCAGTACTTC,CATSSRRTVAYEQYF
TRBV7-9,TRBD2,once,TRBJ2-5,16,TGTGCCAGCAGCTTAAATAGCGGGGGCGTCCGGGAGACCCAGTACTTC,CASSLNSGGVRETQYF
TRBV5-1,TRBD2,.,TRBJ2-3,16,TGCGCCAGCAGCCCACGGACTAGCGGGAGAAGAGATACGCAGTATTTT,CASSPRTSGRRDTQYF
TRBV4-1,.,.,TRBJ1-1,16,TGCGCCAGCAGCCAAGAAGGGGGGGAACTCGGGACTGAAGCTTTCTTT,CASSQEGGELGTEAFF
TRBV9,TRBD2,.,TRBJ2-3,16,TGTGCCAGCAGCGTAGGAACTAGCGGGTACACAGATACGCAGTATTTT,CASSVGTSGYTDTQYF
TRBV18,.,.,TRBJ1-3,15,TGTGCCAGCTCACTCGGGGCCACGCGGGGCAACACCATATATTTT,CASSLGATRGNTIYF
TRBV18,TRBD1,.,TRBJ2-2,15,TGTGCCAGCTCACCAGGGACAGCGAACACCGGGGAGCTGTTTTTT,CASSPGTANTGELFF
TRBV19,TRBD1,.,TRBJ2-3,16,TGTGCCAGTAGTATAGCGAGGGACAGGGGCACAGATACGCAGTATTTT,CASSIARDRGTDTQYF
TRBV14,.,.,TRBJ2-1,13,TGTGCCAGCAGCCAAGTACGGGTTGGGGAGCAGTTCTTC,CASSQVRVGEQFF
TRBV3-1/TRBV3-2,TRBD1,.,TRBJ1-1,17,TGTGCCAGCAGCCCAAACCCGGGACAGGGAACTTACACTGAAGCTTTCTTT,CASSPNPGQGTYTEAFF
TRBV24-1,TRBD1,.,TRBJ1-5,16,TGTGCCACCAGTGACCGGACAGGGGACGGCAATCAGCCCCAGCATTTT,CATSDRTGDGNQPQHF
TRBV28,TRBD2,.,TRBJ2-5,14,TGTGCCAGCGGCGGGATAGCGGGAGGAGAGACCCAGTACTTC,CASGGIAGGETQYF
TRBV6-5,TRBD2,once,TRBJ2-2,15,TGTGCCATCCGGAGAGCGGGAGTGAGGACCGGGGAGCTGTTTTTT,CAIRRAGVRTGELFF
TRBV2,.,.,TRBJ1-6,17,TGTGCCAGCAGCGAAGTTGGGACAAACTATTATAATTCACCCCTCCACTTT,CASSEVGTNYYNSPLHF
TRBV19,.,.,TRBJ2-2,11,TGTGCCAGTAATCTAGGTTGGGAGCTGTTTTTT,CASNLGWELFF
TRBV19,.,.,TRBJ1-4,14,TGTGCCAGTAGTATCCAAACAACTAATGAAAAACTGTTTTTT,CASSIQTTNEKLFF
TRBV5-1,TRBD2,.,TRBJ2-3,15,TGCGCCAGCAGCCCGGTAGCGGGAGGGGCAGATACGCAGTATTTT,CASSPVAGGADTQYF
TRBV11-2,.,.,TRBJ2-7,14,TGTGCCAGCAGCTTATCCAGAAGCTCCTACGAGCAGTACTTC,CASSLSRSSYEQYF
TRBV19,TRBD2,.,TRBJ2-1,17,TGTGCCAGTAGTATAGATGGGACTAGCGGGGTATACAATGAGCAGTTCTTC,CASSIDGTSGVYNEQFF
TRBV5-1,TRBD2,.,TRBJ2-7,13,TGCGCCAGCAGCCAGGGACTAGAATACGAGCAGTACTTC,CASSQGLEYEQYF
TRBV2,TRBD2,.,TRBJ2-3,19,TGTGCCAGCAACGGACGACTAGCGGGAGGGCCATGGGGCACAGATACGCAGTATTTT,CASNGRLAGGPWGTDTQYF
TRBV5-1,TRBD2,.,TRBJ2-3,18,TGCGCCAGCAGCTTGGGGATCACTAGCGGGGGGTCCACAGATACGCAGTATTTT,CASSLGITSGGSTDTQYF
TRBV5-1,TRBD2,.,TRBJ2-5,16,TGCGCCAGCAGCTTGGTACTAGCGGGGGGGCTGGAGACCCAGTACTTC,CASSLVLAGGLETQYF
TRBV24-1,TRBD2,.,TRBJ2-1,16,TGTGCCACCAGTGACTTGGGACTAGCGGGAGTGAATGAGCAGTTCTTC,CATSDLGLAGVNEQFF
TRBV11-2,.,.,TRBJ1-1,14,TGTGCCAGCAGTCAATTACTCGGGAACACTGAAGCTTTCTTT,CASSQLLGNTEAFF
TRBV7-2,.,.,TRBJ2-7,14,TGTGCCAGCAGCCTCCCACCGGGGTGGGGCGAGCAGTACTTC,CASSLPPGWGEQYF
TRBV18,.,.,TRBJ1-4,15,TGTGCCAGCTCACCTGAGGGGGCAACTAATGAAAAACTGTTTTTT,CASSPEGATNEKLFF
TRBV2,.,.,TRBJ2-1,14,TGTGCCAGCAGTTTACTGGGTAGCATCAATGAGCAGTTCTTC,CASSLLGSINEQFF
TRBV11-2,TRBD2,.,TRBJ2-7,14,TGTGCCAGCAGCTTAGAGTTTGCGGGAGGCAAGCAGTACTTC,CASSLEFAGGKQYF
TRBV18,.,.,TRBJ2-1,13,TGTGCCAGCTCATCACAGGAGCACAATGAGCAGTTCTTC,CASSSQEHNEQFF
TRBV5-1,.,few,TRBJ1-3,14,TGCGCCAGGAAGAAGAACAGCTCTGGAAACACCATATATTTT,CARKKNSSGNTIYF
TRBV11-3,TRBD2,.,TRBJ2-3,15,TGTGCCAGCAGCTTAGTACCCGGGGGGACAGATACGCAGTATTTT,CASSLVPGGTDTQYF
TRBV5-6,.,.,TRBJ2-5,16,TGTGCCAGCAGCTTGTCGGCGGGACCCTATAGAGAGACCCAGTACTTC,CASSLSAGPYRETQYF
TRBV5-4,.,.,TRBJ1-5,15,TGTGCCAGCAGCTTGGGGGGCAGTAGCAATCAGCCCCAGCATTTT,CASSLGGSSNQPQHF
TRBV6-6,TRBD2,few,TRBJ2-1,14,TGTGCCAGCAGTCGCGGGGGGGTCTACAATGAGCAGTTCTTC,CASSRGGVYNEQFF
TRBV6-5,TRBD1,.,TRBJ2-1,15,TGTGCCAGCATCTCCCCCGACAGGGGACACAATGAGCAGTTCTTC,CASISPDRGHNEQFF
TRBV2,.,.,TRBJ1-1,12,TGTGCCATAGAACGGTGGAACACTGAAGCTTTCTTT,CAIERWNTEAFF
TRBV3-1/TRBV3-2,TRBD2,once,TRBJ2-3,18,TGTGCCAGCAGCCAAGATCTAAGCGGGGGAGCCTTGGGAGATACGCAGTATTTT,CASSQDLSGGALGDTQYF
TRBV6-2/TRBV6-3,.,.,TRBJ1-1,15,TGTGCCAGCAGTTACTCGTCAGGTGGAGGGTCTGAAGCTTTCTTT,CASSYSSGGGSEAFF
TRBV9,.,.,TRBJ1-2,14,TGTGCCAGCAGATTAGGAGCGGGGAACTATGGCTACACCTTC,CASRLGAGNYGYTF
TRBV6-5,TRBD1,.,TRBJ2-7,15,TGTGCCAGCAGTCGCCAGGGACAGGGGAACTACGAGCAGTACTTC,CASSRQGQGNYEQYF
TRBV3-1/TRBV3-2,.,.,TRBJ2-4,18,TGTGCCAGCAGCCAAGTCCCTAGCTCGAATCTAGCCAAAAACATTCAGTACTTC,CASSQVPSSNLAKNIQYF
TRBV2,TRBD1,.,TRBJ1-2,14,TGTGCCAGCAGTAATCAGGGGGCGGAGGTTGGCTACACCTTC,CASSNQGAEVGYTF
TRBV4-1,TRBD1,.,TRBJ1-2,13,TGCGCCAGCAGCCAAGCAGGGGGCTTAGGCTACACCTTC,CASSQAGGLGYTF
TRBV30,TRBD2,.,TRBJ2-1,16,TGTGCCTGGAGTGCAATGCGACTAGCGGGAAGTGATGAGCAGTTCTTC,CAWSAMRLAGSDEQFF
TRBV11-2,TRBD2,.,TRBJ2-1,14,TGTGCCAGCAGCTTATCTAGCGGCTACAATGAGCAGTTCTTC,CASSLSSGYNEQFF
TRBV6-1,.,.,TRBJ1-6,14,TGTGCCAGCAGTGAAACAGGGCGCAGCTCACCCCTCCACTTT,CASSETGRSSPLHF
TRBV15,TRBD2,.,TRBJ2-2,16,TGTGCCACCAGCAGAGAATCACTAGCGGGCACCGGGGAGCTGTTTTTT,CATSRESLAGTGELFF
TRBV6-5,.,.,TRBJ1-3,14,TGTGCCAGCAGTTACGGCTGGCAGGGAAACACCATATATTTT,CASSYGWQGNTIYF
TRBV3-1/TRBV3-2,.,once,TRBJ2-1,15,TGTGCCAGCAGCGAACGGACTACGACAGTGGGTGAGCAGTTCTTC,CASSERTTTVGEQFF
TRBV2,.,few,TRBJ1-1,13,TGTGCCAGCAGGGGGCCAGGGAACACTGAAGCTTTCTTT,CASRGPGNTEAFF
TRBV27,TRBD1,.,TRBJ1-6,14,TGTGCCAGCAGTTCAGACAGGGGACGGGCACCCCTCCACTTT,CASSSDRGRAPLHF
TRBV5-4,.,.,TRBJ2-2,13,TGTGCCAGCAGCCGACAGAACACCGGGGAGCTGTTTTTT,CASSRQNTGELFF
TRBV6-5,.,.,TRBJ2-7,11,TGTGCCAGTCGGCAGGGCTACGAGCAGTACTTC,CASRQGYEQYF
TRBV7-9,TRBD1,.,TRBJ2-7,15,TGTGCCAGCAGCTTAGTTGGACAGGGGGAGGGCGAGCAGTACTTC,CASSLVGQGEGEQYF